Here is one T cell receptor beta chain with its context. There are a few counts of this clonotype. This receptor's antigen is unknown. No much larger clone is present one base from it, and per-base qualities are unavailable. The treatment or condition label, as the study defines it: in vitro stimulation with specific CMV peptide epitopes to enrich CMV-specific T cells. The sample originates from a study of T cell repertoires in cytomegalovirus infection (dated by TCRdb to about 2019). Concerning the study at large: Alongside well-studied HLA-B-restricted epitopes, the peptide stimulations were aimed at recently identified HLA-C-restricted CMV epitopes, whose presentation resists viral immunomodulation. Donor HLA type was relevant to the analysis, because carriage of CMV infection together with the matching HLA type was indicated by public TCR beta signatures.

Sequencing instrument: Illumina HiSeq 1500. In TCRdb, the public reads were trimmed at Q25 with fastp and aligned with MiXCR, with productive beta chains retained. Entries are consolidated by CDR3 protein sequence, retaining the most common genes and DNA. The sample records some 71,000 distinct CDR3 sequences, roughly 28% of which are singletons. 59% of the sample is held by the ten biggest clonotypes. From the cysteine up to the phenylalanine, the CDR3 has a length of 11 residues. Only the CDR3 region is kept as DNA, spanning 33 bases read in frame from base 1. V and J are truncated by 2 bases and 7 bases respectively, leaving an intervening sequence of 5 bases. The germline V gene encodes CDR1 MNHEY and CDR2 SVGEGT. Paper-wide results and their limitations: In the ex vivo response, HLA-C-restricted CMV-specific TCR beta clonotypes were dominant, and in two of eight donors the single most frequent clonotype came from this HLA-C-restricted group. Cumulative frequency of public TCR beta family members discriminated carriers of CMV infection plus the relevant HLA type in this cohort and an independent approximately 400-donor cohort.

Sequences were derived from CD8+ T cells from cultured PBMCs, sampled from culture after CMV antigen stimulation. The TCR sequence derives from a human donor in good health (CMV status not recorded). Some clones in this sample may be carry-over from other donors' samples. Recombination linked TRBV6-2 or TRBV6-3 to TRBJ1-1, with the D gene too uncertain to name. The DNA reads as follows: TGTGCCAGCAGTTACCCAGATGAAGCTTTCTTT. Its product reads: CASSYPDEAFF.